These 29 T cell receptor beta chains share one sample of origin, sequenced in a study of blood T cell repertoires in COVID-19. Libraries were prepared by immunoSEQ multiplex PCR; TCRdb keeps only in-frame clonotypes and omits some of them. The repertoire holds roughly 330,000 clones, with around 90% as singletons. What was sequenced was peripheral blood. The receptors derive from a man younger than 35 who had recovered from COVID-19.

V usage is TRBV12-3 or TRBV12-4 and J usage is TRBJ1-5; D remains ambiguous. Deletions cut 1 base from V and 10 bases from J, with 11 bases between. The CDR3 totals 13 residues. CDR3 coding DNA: TGTGCCAGCAGTTTAGTAGCGGGAGTCCCCCAGCATTTT. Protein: CASSLVAGVPQHF.

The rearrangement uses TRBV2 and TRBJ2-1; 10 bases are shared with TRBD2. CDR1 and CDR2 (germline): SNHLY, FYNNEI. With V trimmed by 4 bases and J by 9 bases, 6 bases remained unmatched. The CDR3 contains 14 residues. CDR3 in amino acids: CASSAAGGLREQFF. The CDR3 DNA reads TGTGCCAGCAGTGCAGCGGGGGGGCTTCGTGAGCAGTTCTTC.

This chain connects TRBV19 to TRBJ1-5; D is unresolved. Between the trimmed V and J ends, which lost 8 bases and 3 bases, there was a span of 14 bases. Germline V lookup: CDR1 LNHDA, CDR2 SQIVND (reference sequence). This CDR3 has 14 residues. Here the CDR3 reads CASGGREHNQPQHF. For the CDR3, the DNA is TGTGCCAGTGGAGGTAGGGAGCACAATCAGCCCCAGCATTTT.

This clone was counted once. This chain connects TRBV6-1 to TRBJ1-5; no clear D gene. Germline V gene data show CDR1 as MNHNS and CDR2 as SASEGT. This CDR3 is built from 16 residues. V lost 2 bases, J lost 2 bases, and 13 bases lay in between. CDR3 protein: CASSETPTEGNQPQHF. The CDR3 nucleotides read TGTGCCAGCAGTGAAACCCCCACAGAAGGCAATCAGCCCCAGCATTTT.

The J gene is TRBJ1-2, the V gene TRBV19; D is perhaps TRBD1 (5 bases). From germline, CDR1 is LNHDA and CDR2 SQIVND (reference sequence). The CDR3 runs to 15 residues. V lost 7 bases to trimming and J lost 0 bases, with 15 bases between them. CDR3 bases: TGTGCCAGTACCCGGGGTGGGACTCCTAACTATGGCTACACCTTC. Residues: CASTRGGTPNYGYTF.

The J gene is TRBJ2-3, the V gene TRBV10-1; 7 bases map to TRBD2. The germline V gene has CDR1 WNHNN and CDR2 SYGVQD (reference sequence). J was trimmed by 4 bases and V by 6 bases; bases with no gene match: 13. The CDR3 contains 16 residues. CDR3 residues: CASRLPRRERPDTQYF. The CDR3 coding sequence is TGCGCCAGCAGGCTCCCGAGGCGGGAGAGGCCAGATACGCAGTATTTT.

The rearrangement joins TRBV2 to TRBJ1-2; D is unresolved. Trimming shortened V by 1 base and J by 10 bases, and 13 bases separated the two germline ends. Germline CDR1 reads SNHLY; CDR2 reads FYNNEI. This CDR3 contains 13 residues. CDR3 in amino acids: CASSEGTVIVYTF. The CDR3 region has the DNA TGTGCCAGCAGTGAAGGCACAGTTATAGTCTACACCTTC. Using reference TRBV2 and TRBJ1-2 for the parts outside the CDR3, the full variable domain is EPEVTQTPSHQVTQMGQEVILRCVPISNHLYFYWYRQILGQKVEFLVSFYNNEISEKSEIFDDQFSVERPDGSNFTLKIRSTKLEDSAMYFCASSEGTVIVYTFGSGTRLTVV.

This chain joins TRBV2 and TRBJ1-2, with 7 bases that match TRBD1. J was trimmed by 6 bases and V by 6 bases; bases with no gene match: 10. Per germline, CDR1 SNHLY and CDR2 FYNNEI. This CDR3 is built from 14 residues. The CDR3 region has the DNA TGTGCCAGCAGCCGAGCTGGAGGGGGCGATGGCTACACCTTC. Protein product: CASSRAGGGDGYTF.

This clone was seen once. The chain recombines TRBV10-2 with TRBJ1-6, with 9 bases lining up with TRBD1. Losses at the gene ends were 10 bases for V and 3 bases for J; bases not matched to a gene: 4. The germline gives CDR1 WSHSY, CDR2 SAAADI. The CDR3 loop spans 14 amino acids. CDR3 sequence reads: CATTGGDYNSPLHF. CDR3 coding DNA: TGCGCCACTACAGGGGGCGACTATAATTCACCCCTCCACTTT.

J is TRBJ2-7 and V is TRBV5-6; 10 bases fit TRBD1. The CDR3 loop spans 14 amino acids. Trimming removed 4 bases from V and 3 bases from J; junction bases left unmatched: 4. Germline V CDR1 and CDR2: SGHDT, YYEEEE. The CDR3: CASSQRTGGYEQYF. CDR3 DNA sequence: TGTGCCAGCAGCCAACGGACAGGGGGCTACGAGCAGTACTTC.

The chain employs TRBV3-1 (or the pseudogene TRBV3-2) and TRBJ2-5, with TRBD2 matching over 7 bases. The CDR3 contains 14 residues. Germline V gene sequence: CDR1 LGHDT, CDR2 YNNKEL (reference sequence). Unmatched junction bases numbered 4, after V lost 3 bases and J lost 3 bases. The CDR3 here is CASSHAGEEETQYF. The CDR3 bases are TGTGCCAGCAGCCATGCGGGAGAGGAAGAGACCCAGTACTTC.

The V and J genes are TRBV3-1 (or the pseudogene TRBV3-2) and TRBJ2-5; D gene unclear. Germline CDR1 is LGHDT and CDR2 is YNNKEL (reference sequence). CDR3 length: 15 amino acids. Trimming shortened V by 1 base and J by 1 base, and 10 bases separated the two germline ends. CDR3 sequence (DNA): TGTGCCAGCAGCCAAGGGGCTACACCCCAAGAGACCCAGTACTTC. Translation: CASSQGATPQETQYF.

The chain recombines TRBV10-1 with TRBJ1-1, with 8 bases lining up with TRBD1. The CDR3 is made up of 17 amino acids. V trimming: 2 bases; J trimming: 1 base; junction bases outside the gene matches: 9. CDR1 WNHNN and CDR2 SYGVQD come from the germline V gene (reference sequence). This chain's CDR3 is CASSESPGQGSNTEAFF. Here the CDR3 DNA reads TGCGCCAGCAGTGAGAGCCCCGGACAGGGATCGAACACTGAAGCTTTCTTT.

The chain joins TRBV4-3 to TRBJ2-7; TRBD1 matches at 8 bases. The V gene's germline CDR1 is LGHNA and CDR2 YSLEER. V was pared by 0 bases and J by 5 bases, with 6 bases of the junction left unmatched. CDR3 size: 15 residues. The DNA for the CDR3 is TGCGCCAGCAGCCAAGAATCCGGGACAGGAGACGAGCAGTACTTC. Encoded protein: CASSQESGTGDEQYF.

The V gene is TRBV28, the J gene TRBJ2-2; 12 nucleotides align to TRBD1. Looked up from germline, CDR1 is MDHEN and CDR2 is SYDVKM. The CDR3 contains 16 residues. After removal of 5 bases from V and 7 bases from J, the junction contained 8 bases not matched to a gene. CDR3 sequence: CASSAPGQGAIGELFF. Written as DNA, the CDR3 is TGTGCCAGCAGTGCACCGGGACAGGGGGCGATCGGGGAGCTGTTTTTT.

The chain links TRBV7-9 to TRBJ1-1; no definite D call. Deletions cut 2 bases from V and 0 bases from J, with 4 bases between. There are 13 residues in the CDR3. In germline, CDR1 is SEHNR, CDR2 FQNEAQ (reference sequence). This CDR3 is CASSLILNTEAFF. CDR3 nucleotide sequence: TGTGCCAGCAGCTTAATATTGAACACTGAAGCTTTCTTT.

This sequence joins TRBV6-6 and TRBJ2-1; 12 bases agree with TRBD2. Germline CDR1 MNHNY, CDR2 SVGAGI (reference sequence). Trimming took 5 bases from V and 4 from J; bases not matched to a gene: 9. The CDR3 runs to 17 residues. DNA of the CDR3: TGTGCCAGCAGTCCGGGCGGGACTAGCGGGCGATACAATGAGCAGTTCTTC. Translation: CASSPGGTSGRYNEQFF.

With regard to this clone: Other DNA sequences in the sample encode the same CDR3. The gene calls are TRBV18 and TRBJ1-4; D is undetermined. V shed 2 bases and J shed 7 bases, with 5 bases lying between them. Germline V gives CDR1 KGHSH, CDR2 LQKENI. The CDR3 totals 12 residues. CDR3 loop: CASSPVGEKLFF. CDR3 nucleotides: TGTGCCAGCTCACCAGTCGGTGAAAAACTGTTTTTT.

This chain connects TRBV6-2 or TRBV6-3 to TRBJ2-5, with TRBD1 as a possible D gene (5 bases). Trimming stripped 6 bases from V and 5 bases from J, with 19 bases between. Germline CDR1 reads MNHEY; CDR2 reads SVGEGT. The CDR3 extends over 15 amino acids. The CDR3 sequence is CASSETASRWETQYF. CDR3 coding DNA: TGTGCCAGCAGCGAGACAGCTTCCAGATGGGAGACCCAGTACTTC.

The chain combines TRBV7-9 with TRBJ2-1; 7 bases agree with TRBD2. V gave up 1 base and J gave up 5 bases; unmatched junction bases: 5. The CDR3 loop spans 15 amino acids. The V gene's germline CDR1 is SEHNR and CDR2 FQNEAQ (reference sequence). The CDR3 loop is CASSLEGAGDNEQFF. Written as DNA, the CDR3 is TGTGCCAGCAGCTTAGAGGGCGCGGGAGACAATGAGCAGTTCTTC.

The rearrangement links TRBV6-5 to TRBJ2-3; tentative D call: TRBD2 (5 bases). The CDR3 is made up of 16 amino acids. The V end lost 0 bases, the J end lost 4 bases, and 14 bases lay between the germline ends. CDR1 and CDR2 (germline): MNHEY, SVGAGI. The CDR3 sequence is CASSYSGYPAADTQYF. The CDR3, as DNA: TGTGCCAGCAGTTACTCAGGCTACCCAGCGGCAGATACGCAGTATTTT.

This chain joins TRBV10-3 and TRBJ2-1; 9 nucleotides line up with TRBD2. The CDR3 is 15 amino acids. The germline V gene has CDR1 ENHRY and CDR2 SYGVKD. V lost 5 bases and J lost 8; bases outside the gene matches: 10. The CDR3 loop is CAISRVAGESHEQFF. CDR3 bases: TGTGCCATCAGTCGCGTAGCGGGGGAATCCCATGAGCAGTTCTTC.

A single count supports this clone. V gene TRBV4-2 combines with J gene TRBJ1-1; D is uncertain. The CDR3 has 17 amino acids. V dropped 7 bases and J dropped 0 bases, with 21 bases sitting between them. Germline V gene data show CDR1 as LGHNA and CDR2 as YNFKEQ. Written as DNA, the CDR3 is TGTGCCAGCAATAATGACCCTCGAACAGCCCTGAACACTGAAGCTTTCTTT. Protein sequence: CASNNDPRTALNTEAFF.

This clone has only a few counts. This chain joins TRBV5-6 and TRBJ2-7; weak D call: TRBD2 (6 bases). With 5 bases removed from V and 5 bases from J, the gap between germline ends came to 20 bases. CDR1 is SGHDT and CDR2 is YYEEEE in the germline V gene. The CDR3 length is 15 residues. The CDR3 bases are TGTGCCAGCAGACCTCTTAGCGGTAACCACCACGAGCAGTACTTC. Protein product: CASRPLSGNHHEQYF.

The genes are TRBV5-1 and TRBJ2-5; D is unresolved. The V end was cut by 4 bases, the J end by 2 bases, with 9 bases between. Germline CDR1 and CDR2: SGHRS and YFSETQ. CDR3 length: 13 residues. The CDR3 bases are TGCGCCAGCAGCCCCCATTTTCAAGAGACCCAGTACTTC. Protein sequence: CASSPHFQETQYF.

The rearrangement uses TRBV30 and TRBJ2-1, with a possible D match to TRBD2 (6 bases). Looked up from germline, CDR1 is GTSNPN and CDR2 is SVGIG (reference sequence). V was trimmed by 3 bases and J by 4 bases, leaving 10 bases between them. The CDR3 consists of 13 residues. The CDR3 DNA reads TGTGCCTGGAGCTACGGGACTTACAATGAGCAGTTCTTC. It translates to CAWSYGTYNEQFF.

CDR3 in DNA: TGTGCCAGCAGCCGCCGGGACAGAAGCACAGATACGCAGTATTTT. It is translated as CASSRRDRSTDTQYF. This sequence joins TRBV3-1 (or the pseudogene TRBV3-2) and TRBJ2-3; 7 nucleotides align to TRBD1. Germline-derived CDR1 and CDR2 are LGHDT and YNNKEL (reference sequence). This CDR3 comprises 15 residues. Trimming took 4 bases from V and 0 from J; bases not matched to a gene: 4.

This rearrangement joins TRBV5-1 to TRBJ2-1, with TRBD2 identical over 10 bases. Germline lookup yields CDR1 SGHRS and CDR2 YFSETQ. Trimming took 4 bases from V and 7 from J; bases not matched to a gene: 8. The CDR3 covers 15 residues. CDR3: CASSPGLADLNEQFF. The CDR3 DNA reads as TGCGCCAGCAGCCCAGGACTAGCGGACCTAAATGAGCAGTTCTTC. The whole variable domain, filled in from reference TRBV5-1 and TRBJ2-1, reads KAGVTQTPRYLIKTRGQQVTLSCSPISGHRSVSWYQQTPGQGLQFLFEYFSETQRNKGNFPGRFSGRQFSNSRSEMNVSTLELGDSALYLCASSPGLADLNEQFFGPGTRLTVL.

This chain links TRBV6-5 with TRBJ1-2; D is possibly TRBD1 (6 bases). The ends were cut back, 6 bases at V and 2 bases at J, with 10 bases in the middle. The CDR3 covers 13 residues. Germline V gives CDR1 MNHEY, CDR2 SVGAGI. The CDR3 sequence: CASRSRGNYGYTF. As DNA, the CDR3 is TGTGCCAGCAGGTCGAGGGGGAACTATGGCTACACCTTC.